The TCR beta chain under discussion was sequenced for a study of human thymus T cells. Notes on the study in general: There appeared to be biased usage of V and J genes in thymic and blood repertoires.

The repertoire was sequenced with immunoSEQ multiplex PCR; TCRdb's copy has only in-frame clones and lacks some. The sample lists about 60,000 clones; about 93% were seen once. This clone was seen once. The antigen is undetermined. From germline, CDR1 is SGDLS and CDR2 YYNGEE. V gave up 0 bases and J gave up 1 base, with 10 bases separating them. The CDR3 contains 16 residues. The donor group consisted of healthy Finnish infants who were having corrective surgery for congenital heart defects. All available leukocytes, rather than a set cell count, yielded the blood DNA. Sequences were obtained from blood. The TCR was taken from a boy under two years old with a congenital heart defect but otherwise immunologically healthy. The V call is TRBV9, the J call TRBJ2-2; no clear D gene. For the CDR3, the DNA is TGTGCCAGCAGCGTAGGGTCTCTCCAGAACACCGGGGAGCTGTTTTTT. Translated, it gives CASSVGSLQNTGELFF. The full variable domain, completed using reference TRBV9 and TRBJ2-2, is DSGVTQTPKHLITATGQRVTLRCSPRSGDLSVYWYQQSLDQGLQFLIQYYNGEERAKGNILERFSAQQFPDLHSELNLSSLELGDSALYFCASSVGSLQNTGELFFGEGSRLTVL.